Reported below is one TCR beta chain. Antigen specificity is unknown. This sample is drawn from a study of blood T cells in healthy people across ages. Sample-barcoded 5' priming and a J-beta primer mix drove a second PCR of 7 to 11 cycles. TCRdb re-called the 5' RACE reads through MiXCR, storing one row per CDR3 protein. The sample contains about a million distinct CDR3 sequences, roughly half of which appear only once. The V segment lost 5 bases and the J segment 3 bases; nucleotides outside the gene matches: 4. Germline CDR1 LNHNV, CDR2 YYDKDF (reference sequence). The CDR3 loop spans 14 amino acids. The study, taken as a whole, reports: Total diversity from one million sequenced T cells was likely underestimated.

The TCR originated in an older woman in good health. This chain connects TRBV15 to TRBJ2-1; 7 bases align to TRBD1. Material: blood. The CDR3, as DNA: TGTGCCACCAGCCGGGACAGAGGCTACAATGAGCAGTTCTTC. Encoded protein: CATSRDRGYNEQFF.